Sequencing of this T cell receptor (beta chain) was carried out in a study of blood T cell repertoires in COVID-19. Overall study: The cDNA or gDNA used as material had been derived from T cells, B-cell-depleted T cells, or PBMCs.

The CDR3 length is 13 residues. Germline CDR1 reads LGHDT; CDR2 reads YNNKEL (reference sequence). With V trimmed by 10 bases and J by 4 bases, 7 bases remained unmatched. Those who participated ranged in age from roughly 18 to 90 years and resided in about 24 US areas. In the original analysis: Quantification of nucleated cells was approximated via reference gene primer amplification. Produced via immunoSEQ multiplex PCR; TCRdb's table is partial and in-frame only. Clone size and V and J calls were adopted from that table, with D and trimming inferred from the DNA. Of 190,000 or so clones listed, about 86% are singletons.

Sequencing was performed on PBMCs or T cells enriched from blood (not recorded which). The chain is built from TRBV3-1 (or the pseudogene TRBV3-2) and TRBJ2-1; the match to TRBD2 covers 7 bases. The source of this sequence is a woman aged 25 to 39 who had been exposed to COVID-19. CDR3 residues: CATSGGGYNEQFF. The CDR3 DNA is TGTGCCACATCTGGGGGGGGTTACAATGAGCAGTTCTTC.